A single T cell receptor (beta chain) is shown here with its context. A read error may account for a junction end that differs from germline. The CDR3 consists of 15 residues. From germline, CDR1 is SQVTM and CDR2 ANQGSEA. A second 7 to 11 cycle PCR used barcoded and J-beta primers. Each cDNA was tagged by a template-switch adaptor containing 12 random nucleotides. TCRdb re-analysed the 5' RACE reads in MiXCR, keeping a single row per CDR3 protein. The table has 750,000 to 1,000,000 distinct CDR3 sequences, just under 30% seen once. Caucasian, healthy and from Russia, the donors were aged between about 6 and 90. These data are taken from a study of blood T cells in healthy people across ages. This sample was shared with a second study, whose subject was T cells of mothers and their children.

V is TRBV29-1 and J is TRBJ2-5; D is unclear. This clonotype originated in a woman between 35 and 50 years old in good health. The source material was blood. This CDR3 reads CGVEDRLVGWETQYF. CDR3 bases: TGCGGCGTTGAAGATCGGCTAGTGGGTTGGGAGACCCAGTACTTC. Combining the CDR3 with reference TRBV29-1 and TRBJ2-5 gives the whole variable domain SAVISQKPSRDICQRGTSLTIQCQVDSQVTMMFWYRQQPGQSLTLIATANQGSEATYESGFVIDKFPISRPNLTFSTLTVSNMSPEDSSIYLCGVEDRLVGWETQYFGPGTRLLVL.